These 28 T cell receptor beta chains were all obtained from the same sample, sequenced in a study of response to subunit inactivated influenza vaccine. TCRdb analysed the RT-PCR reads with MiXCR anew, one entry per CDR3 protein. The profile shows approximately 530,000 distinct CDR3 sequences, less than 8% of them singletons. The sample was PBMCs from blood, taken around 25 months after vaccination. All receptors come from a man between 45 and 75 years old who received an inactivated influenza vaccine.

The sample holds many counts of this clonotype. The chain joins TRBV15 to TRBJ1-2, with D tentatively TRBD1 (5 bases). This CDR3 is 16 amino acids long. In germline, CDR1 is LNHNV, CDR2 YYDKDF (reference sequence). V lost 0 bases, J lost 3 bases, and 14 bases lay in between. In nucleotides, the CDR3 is TGTGCCACCAGCAGAGAAGTTGGGACGTCAGACTATGGCTACACCTTC. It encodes CATSREVGTSDYGYTF.

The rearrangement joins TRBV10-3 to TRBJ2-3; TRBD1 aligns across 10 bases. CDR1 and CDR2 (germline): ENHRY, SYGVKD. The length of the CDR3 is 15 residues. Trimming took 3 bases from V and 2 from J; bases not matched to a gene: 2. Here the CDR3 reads CAISDGTGVTDTQYF. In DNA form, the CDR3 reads TGTGCCATCAGTGACGGGACAGGGGTCACAGATACGCAGTATTTT.

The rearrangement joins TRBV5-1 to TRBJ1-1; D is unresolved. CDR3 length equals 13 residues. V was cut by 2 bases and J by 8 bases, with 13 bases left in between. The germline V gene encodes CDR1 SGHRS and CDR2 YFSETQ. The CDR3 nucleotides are TGCGCCAGCAGCTTCACCCGGCCTCCCGAAGCTTTCTTT. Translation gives CASSFTRPPEAFF.

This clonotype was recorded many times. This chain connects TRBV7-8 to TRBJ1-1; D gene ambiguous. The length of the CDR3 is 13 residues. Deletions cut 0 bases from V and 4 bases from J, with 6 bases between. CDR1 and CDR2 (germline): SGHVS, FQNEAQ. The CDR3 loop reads CASSLASRTEAFF. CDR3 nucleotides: TGTGCCAGCAGCTTAGCGTCGCGCACTGAAGCTTTCTTT.

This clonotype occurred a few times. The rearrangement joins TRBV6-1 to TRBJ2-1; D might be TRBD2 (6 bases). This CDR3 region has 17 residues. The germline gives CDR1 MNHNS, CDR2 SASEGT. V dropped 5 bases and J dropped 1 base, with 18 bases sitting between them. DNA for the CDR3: TGTGCCAGCAGTAAACCTTTGGACGGGAGTTCCTACAATGAGCAGTTCTTC. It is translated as CASSKPLDGSSYNEQFF.

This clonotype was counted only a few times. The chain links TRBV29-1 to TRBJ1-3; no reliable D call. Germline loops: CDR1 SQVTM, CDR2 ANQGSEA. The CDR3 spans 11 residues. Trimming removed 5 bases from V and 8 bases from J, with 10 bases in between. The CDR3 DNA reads TGCAGCGTTCGGGAGGGAGACACCATATATTTT. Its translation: CSVREGDTIYF.

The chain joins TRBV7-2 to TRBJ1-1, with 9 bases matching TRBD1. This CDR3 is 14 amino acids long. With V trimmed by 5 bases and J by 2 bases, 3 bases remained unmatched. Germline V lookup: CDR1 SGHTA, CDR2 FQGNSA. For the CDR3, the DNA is TGTGCCAGCAGCGCGGGACAGGGAAACACTGAAGCTTTCTTT. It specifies CASSAGQGNTEAFF.

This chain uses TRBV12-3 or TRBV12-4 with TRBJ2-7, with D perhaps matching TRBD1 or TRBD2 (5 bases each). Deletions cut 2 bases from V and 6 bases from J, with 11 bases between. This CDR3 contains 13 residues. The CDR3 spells CASSLIGGPEQYF. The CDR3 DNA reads TGTGCCAGCAGTTTAATTGGGGGACCCGAGCAGTACTTC.

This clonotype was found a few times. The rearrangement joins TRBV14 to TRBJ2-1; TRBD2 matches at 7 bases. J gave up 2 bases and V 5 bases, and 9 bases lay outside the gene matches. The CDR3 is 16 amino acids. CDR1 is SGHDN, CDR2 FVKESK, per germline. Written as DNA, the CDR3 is TGTGCCAGCAGCTTTCGCGGGAGCCCGGCCTACAATGAGCAGTTCTTC. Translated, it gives CASSFRGSPAYNEQFF.

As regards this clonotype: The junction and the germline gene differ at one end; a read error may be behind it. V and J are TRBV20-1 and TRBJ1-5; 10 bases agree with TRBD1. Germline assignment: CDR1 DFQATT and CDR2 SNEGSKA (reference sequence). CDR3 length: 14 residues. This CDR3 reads CSASRGQGRQPQRF. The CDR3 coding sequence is TGCAGTGCTAGCAGGGGACAGGGGAGACAGCCCCAGCGTTTT.

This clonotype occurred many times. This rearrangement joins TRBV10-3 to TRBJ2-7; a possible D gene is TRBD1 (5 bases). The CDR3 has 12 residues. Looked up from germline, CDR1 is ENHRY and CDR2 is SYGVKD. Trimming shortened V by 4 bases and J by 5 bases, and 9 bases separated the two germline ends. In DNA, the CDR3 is TGTGCCATCAGTGGGGGCCCGAACGAGCAGTACTTC. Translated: CAISGGPNEQYF.

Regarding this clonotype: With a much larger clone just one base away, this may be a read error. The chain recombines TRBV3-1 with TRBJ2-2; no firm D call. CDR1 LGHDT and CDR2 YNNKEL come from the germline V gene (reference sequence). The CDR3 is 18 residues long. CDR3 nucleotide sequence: TGTGCCTGCAGCCAGTGGATCACCCCCGATGGATACACCGGGGAGCTGTTTTTT. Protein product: CACSQWITPDGYTGELFF.

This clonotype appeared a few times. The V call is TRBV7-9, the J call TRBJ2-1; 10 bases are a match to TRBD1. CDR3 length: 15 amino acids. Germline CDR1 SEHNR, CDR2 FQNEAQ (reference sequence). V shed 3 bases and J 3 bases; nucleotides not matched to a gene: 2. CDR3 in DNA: TGTGCCAGCAGCTTCGACAGGGGGCTCTACAATGAGCAGTTCTTC. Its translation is CASSFDRGLYNEQFF.

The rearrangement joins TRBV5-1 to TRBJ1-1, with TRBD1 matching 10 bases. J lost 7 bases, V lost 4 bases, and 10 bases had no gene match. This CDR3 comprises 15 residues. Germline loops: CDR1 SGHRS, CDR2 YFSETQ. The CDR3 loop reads CASSRQTGQGGEAFF. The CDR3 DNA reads TGCGCCAGCAGCCGTCAAACCGGACAGGGGGGTGAAGCTTTCTTT.

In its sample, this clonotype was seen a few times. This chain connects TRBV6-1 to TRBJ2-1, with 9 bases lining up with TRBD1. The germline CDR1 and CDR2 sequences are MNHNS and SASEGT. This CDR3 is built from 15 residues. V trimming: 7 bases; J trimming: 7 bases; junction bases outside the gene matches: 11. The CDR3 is CASKWDRDLGNEQFF. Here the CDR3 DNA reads TGTGCCAGCAAGTGGGACAGGGACCTTGGAAATGAGCAGTTCTTC.

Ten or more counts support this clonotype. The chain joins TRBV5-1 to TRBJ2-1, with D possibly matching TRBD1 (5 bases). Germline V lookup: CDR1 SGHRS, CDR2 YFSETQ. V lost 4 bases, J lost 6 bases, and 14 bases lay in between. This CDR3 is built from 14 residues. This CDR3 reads CASSPGGRVNEQFF. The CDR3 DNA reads TGCGCCAGCAGCCCTGGTGGCAGGGTCAATGAGCAGTTCTTC. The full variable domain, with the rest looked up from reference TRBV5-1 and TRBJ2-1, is KAGVTQTPRYLIKTRGQQVTLSCSPISGHRSVSWYQQTPGQGLQFLFEYFSETQRNKGNFPGRFSGRQFSNSRSEMNVSTLELGDSALYLCASSPGGRVNEQFFGPGTRLTVL.

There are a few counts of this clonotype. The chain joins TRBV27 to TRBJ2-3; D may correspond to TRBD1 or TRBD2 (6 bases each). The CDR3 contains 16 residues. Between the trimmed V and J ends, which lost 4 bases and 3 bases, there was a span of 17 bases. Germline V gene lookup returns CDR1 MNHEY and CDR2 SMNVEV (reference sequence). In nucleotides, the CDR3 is TGTGCCAGCAGTTCCCTTCGGGGGCTCGGAACAGATACGCAGTATTTT. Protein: CASSSLRGLGTDTQYF.

This chain's CDR3 is CSVSGQGGFF. The CDR3 DNA reads as TGCAGCGTTTCCGGACAGGGTGGGTTCTTC. This chain uses TRBV29-1 with TRBJ2-1, with TRBD1 identical over 8 bases. Germline CDR1 is SQVTM and CDR2 is ANQGSEA. Trimming took 5 bases from V and 15 from J; bases not matched to a gene: 6. This CDR3 is 10 amino acids long.

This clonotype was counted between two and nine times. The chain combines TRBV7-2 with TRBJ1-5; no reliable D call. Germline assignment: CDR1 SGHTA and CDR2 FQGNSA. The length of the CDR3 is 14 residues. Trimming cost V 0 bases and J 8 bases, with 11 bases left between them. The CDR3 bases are TGTGCCAGCAGCTTAGCACGGCAGGTCGAGCCCCAGCATTTT. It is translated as CASSLARQVEPQHF. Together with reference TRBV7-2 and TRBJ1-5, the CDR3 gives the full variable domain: GAGVSQSPSNKVTEKGKDVELRCDPISGHTALYWYRQSLGQGLEFLIYFQGNSAPDKSGLPSDRFSAERTGGSVSTLTIQRTQQEDSAVYLCASSLARQVEPQHFGDGTRLSIL.

DNA of the CDR3: TGCGCCAGCAGCTTGTCGCAGGGGGCATTAGAGACCCAGTACTTC. Its protein is CASSLSQGALETQYF. The V gene is TRBV5-1, the J gene TRBJ2-5; 8 bases fit TRBD1. The V segment lost 1 base and the J segment 4 bases; nucleotides outside the gene matches: 6. CDR3 length: 15 amino acids. The germline V gene has CDR1 SGHRS and CDR2 YFSETQ.

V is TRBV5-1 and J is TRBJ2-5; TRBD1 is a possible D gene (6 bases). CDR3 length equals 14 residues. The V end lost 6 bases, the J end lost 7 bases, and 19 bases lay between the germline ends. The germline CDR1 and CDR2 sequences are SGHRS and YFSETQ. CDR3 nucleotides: TGCGCCAGCACCCCCGGACAGCAAGAGGGGACCCAGTACTTC. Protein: CASTPGQQEGTQYF.

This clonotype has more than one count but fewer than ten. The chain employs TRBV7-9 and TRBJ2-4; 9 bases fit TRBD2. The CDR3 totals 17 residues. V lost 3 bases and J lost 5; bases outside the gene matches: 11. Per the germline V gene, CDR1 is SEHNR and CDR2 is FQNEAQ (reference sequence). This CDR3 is CASSFFSSREGQNIQYF. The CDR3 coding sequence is TGTGCCAGCAGCTTCTTTTCATCGCGGGAGGGCCAAAACATTCAGTACTTC.

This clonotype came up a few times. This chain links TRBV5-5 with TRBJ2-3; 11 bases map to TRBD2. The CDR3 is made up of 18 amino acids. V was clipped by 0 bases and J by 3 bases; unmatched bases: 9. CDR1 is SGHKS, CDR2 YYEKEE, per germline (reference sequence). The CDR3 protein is CASSLASLAGGRTDTQYF. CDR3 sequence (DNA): TGTGCCAGCAGCTTGGCCAGCCTAGCGGGGGGAAGAACAGATACGCAGTATTTT.

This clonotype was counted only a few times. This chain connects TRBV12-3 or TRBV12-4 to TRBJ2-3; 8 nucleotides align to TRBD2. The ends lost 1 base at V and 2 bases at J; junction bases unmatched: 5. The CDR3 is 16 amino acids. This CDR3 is CASSLEGGGSTDTQYF. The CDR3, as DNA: TGTGCCAGCAGTTTAGAGGGCGGGGGGTCCACAGATACGCAGTATTTT.

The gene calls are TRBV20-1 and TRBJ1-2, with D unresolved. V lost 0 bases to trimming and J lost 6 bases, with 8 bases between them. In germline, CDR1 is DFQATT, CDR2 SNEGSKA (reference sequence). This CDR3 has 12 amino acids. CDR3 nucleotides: TGCAGTGCTAGAGATCTGAGGGATGGCTACACCTTC. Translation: CSARDLRDGYTF.

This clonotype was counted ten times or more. For the CDR3, the DNA is TGTGCCAGCAGTCATGGACCCTTCTACGAGCAGTACTTC. It translates to CASSHGPFYEQYF. V is TRBV6-2 or TRBV6-3 and J is TRBJ2-7, with no clear D. Trimming removed 5 bases from V and 3 bases from J, with 11 bases in between. The CDR3 totals 13 residues. CDR1 MNHEY and CDR2 SVGEGT come from the germline V gene.

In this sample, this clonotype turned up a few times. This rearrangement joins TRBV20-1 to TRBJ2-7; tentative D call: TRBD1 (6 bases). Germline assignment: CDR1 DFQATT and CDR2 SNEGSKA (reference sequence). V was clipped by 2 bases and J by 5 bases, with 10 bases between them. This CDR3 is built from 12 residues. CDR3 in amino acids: CSARYYRDEQYF. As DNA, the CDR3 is TGCAGTGCTAGATACTACAGGGACGAGCAGTACTTC.

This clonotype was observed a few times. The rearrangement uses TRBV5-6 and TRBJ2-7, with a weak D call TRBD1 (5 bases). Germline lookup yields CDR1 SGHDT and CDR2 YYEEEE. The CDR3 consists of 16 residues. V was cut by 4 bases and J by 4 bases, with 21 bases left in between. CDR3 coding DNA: TGTGCCAGCAGCAGATCAGGACACGCAGCCGGTTACGAGCAGTACTTC. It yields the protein CASSRSGHAAGYEQYF.